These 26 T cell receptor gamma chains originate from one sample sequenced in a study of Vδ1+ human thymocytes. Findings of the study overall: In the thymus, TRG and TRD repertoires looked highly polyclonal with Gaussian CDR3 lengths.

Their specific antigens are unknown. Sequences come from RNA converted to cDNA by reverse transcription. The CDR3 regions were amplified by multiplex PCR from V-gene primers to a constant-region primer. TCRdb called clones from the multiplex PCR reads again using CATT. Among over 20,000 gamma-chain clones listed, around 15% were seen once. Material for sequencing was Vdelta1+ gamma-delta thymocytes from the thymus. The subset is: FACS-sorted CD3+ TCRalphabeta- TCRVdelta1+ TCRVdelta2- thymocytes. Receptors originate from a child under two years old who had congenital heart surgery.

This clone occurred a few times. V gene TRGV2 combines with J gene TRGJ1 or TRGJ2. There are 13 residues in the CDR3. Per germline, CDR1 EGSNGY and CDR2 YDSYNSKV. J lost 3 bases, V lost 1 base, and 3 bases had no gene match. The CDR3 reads CATWDGIYYKKLF. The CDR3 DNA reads TGTGCCACCTGGGACGGAATTTATTATAAGAAACTCTTT.

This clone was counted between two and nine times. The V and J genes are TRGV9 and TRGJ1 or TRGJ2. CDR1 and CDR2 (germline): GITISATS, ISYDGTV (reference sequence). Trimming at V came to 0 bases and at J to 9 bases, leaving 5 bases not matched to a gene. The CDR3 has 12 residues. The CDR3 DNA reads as TGTGCCTTGTGGGAGGTGCTGTCTAAGAAACTCTTT. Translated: CALWEVLSKKLF.

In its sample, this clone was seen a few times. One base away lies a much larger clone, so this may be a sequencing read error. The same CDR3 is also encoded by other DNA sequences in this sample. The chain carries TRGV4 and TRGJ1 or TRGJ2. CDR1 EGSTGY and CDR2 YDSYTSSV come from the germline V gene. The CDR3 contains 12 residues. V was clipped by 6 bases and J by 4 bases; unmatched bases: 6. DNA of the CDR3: TGTGCCACCTGGAATGAGTATTATAAGAAACTCTTT. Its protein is CATWNEYYKKLF.

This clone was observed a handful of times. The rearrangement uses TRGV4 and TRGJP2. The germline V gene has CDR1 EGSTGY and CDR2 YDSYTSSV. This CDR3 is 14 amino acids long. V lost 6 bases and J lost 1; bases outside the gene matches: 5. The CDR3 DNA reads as TGTGCCACCTGGAATGCTAGTAGTGATTGGATCAAGACGTTT. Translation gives CATWNASSDWIKTF.

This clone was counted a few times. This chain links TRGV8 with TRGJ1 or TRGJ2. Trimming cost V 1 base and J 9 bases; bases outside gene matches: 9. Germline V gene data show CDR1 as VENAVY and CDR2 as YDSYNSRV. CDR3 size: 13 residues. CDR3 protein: CATWDSNTPKKLF. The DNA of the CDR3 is TGTGCCACCTGGGATAGTAACACCCCTAAGAAACTCTTT.

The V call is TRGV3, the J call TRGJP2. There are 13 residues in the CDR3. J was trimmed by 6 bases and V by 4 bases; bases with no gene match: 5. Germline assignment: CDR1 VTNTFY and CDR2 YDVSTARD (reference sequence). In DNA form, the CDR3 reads TGTGCCACCTGGGATGTTGGTGATTGGATCAAGACGTTT. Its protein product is CATWDVGDWIKTF.

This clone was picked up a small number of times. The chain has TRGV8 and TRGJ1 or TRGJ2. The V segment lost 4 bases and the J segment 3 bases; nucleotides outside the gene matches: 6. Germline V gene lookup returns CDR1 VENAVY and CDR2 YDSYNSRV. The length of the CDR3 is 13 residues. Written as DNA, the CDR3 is TGTGCCACCTGGGACGTCCCTTATTATAAGAAACTCTTT. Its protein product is CATWDVPYYKKLF.

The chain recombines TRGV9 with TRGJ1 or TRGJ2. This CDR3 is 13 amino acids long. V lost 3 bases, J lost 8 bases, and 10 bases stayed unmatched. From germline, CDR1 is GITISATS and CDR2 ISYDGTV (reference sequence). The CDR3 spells CALWESKTHKKLF. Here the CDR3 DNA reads TGTGCCTTGTGGGAGTCTAAGACCCATAAGAAACTCTTT.

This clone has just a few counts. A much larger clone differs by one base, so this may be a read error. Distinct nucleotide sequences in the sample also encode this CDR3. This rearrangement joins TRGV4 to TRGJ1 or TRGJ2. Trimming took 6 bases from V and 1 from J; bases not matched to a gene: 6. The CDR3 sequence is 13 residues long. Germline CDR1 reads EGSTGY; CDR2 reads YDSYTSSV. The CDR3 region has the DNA TGTGCCACCTGGAATGCAAATTATTATAAGAAACTCTTT. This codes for CATWNANYYKKLF.

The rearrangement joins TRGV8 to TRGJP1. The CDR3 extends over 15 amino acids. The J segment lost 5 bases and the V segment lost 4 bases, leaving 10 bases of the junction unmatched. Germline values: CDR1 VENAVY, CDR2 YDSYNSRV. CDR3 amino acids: CATWEQYSTGWFKIF. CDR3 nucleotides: TGTGCCACCTGGGAACAATATTCTACTGGTTGGTTCAAGATATTT.

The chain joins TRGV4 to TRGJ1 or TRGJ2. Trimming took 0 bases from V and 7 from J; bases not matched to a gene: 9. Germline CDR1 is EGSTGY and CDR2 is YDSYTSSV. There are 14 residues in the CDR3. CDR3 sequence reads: CATWDGRDGYKKLF. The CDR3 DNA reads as TGTGCCACCTGGGATGGGCGTGATGGGTATAAGAAACTCTTT.

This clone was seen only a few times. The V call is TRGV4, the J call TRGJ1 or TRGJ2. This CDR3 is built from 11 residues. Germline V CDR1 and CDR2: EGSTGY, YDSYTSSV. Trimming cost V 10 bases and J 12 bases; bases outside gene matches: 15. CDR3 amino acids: CATGPGTGKLF. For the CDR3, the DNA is TGTGCCACGGGGCCGGGGACGGGGAAACTCTTT.

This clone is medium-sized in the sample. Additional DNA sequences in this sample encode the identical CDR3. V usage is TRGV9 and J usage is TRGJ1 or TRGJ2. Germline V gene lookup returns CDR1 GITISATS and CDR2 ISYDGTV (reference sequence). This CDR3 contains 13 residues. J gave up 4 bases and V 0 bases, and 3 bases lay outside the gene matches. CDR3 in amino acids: CALWEVRYYKKLF. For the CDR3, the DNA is TGTGCCTTGTGGGAGGTGCGGTATTATAAGAAACTCTTT.

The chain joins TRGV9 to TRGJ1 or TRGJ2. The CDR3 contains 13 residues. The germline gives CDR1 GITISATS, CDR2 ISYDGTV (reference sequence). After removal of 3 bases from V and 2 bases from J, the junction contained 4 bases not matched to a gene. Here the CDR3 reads CALWELHYYKKLF. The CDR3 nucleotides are TGTGCCTTGTGGGAGCTACATTATTATAAGAAACTCTTT.

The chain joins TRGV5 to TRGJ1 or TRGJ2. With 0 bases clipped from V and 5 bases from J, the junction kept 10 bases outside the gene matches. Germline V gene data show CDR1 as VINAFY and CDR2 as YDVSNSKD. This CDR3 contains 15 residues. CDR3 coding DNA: TGTGCCACCTGGGACAGGTTGAGTTTTGATTATAAGAAACTCTTT. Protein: CATWDRLSFDYKKLF.

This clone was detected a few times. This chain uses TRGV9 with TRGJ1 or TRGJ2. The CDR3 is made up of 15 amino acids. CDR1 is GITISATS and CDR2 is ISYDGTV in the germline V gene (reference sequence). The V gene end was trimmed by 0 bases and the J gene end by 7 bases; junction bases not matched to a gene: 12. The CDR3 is CALWEVPPWGYKKLF. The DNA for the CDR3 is TGTGCCTTGTGGGAGGTGCCCCCATGGGGGTATAAGAAACTCTTT.

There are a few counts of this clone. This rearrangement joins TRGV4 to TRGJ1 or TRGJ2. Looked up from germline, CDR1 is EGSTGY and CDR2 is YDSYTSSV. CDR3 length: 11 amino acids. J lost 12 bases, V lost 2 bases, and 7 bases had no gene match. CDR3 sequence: CATWDVVAKLF. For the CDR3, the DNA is TGTGCCACCTGGGATGTAGTAGCGAAACTCTTT.

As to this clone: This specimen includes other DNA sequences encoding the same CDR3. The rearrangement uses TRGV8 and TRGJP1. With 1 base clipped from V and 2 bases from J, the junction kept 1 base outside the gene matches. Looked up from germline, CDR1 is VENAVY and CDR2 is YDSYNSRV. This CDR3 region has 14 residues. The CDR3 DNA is TGTGCCACCTGGGATAGAACCACTGGTTGGTTCAAGATATTT. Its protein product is CATWDRTTGWFKIF.

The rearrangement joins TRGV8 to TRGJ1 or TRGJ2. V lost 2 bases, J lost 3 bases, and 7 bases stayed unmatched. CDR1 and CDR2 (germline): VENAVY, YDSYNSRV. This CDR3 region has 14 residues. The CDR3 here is CATWDTPRYYKKLF. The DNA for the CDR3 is TGTGCCACCTGGGATACTCCCCGTTATTATAAGAAACTCTTT.

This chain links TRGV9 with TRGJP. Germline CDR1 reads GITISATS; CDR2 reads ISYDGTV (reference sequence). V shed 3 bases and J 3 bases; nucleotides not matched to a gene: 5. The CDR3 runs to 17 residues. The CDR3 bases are TGTGCCTTGTGGGAGCTGATGCAAGAGTTGGGCAAAAAAATCAAGGTATTT. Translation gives CALWELMQELGKKIKVF.

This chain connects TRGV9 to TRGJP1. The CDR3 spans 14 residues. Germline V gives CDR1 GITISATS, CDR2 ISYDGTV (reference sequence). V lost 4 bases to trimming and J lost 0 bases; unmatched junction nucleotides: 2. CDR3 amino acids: CALWDNTTGWFKIF. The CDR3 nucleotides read TGTGCCTTGTGGGATAATACCACTGGTTGGTTCAAGATATTT.

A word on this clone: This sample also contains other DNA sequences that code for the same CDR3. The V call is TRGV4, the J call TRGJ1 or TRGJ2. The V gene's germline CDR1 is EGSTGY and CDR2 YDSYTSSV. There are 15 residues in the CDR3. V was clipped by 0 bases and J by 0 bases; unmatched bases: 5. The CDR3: CATWDGPPNYYKKLF. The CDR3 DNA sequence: TGTGCCACCTGGGATGGGCCTCCGAATTATTATAAGAAACTCTTT.

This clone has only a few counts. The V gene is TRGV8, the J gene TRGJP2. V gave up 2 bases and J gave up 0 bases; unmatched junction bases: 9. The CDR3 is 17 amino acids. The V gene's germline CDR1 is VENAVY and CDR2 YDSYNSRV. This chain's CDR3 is CATWDTLIYSSDWIKTF. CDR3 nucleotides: TGTGCCACCTGGGATACTTTAATATATAGTAGTGATTGGATCAAGACGTTT.

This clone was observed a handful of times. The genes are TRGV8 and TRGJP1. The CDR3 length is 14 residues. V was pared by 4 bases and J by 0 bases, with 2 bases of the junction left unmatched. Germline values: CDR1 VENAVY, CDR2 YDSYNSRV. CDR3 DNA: TGTGCCACCTGGGAACATACCACTGGTTGGTTCAAGATATTT. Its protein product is CATWEHTTGWFKIF.

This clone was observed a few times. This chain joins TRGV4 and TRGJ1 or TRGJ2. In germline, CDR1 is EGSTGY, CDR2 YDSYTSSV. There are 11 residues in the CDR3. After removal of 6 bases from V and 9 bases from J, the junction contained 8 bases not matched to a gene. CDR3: CATWNPLKKLF. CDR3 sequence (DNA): TGTGCCACCTGGAACCCTCTTAAGAAACTCTTT.

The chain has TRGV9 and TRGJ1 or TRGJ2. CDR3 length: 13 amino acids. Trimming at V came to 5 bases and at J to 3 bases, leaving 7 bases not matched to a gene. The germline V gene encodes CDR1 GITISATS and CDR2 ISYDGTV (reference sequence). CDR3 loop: CALWGFPYYKKLF. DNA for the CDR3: TGTGCCTTGTGGGGATTTCCTTATTATAAGAAACTCTTT.